This passage covers 2 T cell receptor beta chains from one sample sequenced in a study of blood T cell repertoires in COVID-19. Profiled with immunoSEQ multiplex PCR; TCRdb holds only in-frame clones, not every one. The repertoire holds approximately 340,000 clones, with about 89% as singletons. Sequencing was performed on PBMCs or T cells enriched from blood (not recorded which). Source of these receptors: a woman between 40 and 55 years old who had been exposed to COVID-19.

This chain connects TRBV30 to TRBJ1-6, with 8 bases matching TRBD1. Trimming at V came to 8 bases and at J to 10 bases, leaving 10 bases not matched to a gene. Per the germline V gene, CDR1 is GTSNPN and CDR2 is SVGIG (reference sequence). CDR3 length: 13 residues. CDR3 region: CAGKGQGRSPLHF. For the CDR3, the DNA is TGTGCCGGTAAAGGACAGGGCAGGTCACCCCTCCACTTT.

The V gene is TRBV5-5, the J gene TRBJ2-7; D is possibly TRBD1 (6 bases). The CDR3 length is 14 residues. V was shortened by 5 bases and J by 7 bases, with 19 bases between the two germline ends. CDR1 SGHKS and CDR2 YYEKEE come from the germline V gene (reference sequence). CDR3 sequence (DNA): TGTGCCAGCAGAGAGGCGGACAGCCACAAGGAGCAGTACTTC. Encoded protein: CASREADSHKEQYF.